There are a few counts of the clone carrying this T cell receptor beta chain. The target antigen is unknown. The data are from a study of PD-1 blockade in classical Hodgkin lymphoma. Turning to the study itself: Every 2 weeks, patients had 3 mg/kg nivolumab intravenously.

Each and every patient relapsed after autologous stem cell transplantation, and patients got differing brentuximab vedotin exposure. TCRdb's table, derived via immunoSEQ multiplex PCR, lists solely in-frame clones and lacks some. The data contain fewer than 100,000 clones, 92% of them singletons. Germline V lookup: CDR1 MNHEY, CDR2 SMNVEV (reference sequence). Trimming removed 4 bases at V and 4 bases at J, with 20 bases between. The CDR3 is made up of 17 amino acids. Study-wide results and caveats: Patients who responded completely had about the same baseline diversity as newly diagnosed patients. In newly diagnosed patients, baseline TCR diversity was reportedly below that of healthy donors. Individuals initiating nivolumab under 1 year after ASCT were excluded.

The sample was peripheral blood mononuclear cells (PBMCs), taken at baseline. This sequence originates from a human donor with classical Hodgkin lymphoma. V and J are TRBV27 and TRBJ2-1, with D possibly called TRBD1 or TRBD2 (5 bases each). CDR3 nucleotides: TGTGCCAGCAGTTCCCCGGGACGCGGAGGAGGTTACAATGAGCAGTTCTTC. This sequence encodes CASSSPGRGGGYNEQFF.